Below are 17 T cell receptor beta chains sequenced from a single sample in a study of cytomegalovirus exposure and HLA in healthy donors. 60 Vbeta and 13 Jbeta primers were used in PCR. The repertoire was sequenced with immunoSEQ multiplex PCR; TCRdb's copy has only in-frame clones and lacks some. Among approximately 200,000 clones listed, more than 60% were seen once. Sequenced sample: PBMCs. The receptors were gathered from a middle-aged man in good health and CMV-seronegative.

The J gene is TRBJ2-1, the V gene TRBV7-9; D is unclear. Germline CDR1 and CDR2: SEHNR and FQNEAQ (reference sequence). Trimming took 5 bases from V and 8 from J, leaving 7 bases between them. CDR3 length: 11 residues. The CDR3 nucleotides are TGTGCCAGCAGCCCCTCGGATGAGCAGTTCTTC. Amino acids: CASSPSDEQFF. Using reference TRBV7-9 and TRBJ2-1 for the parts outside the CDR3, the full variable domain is DTGVSQNPRHKITKRGQNVTFRCDPISEHNRLYWYRQTLGQGPEFLTYFQNEAQLEKSRLLSDRFSAERPKGSFSTLEIQRTEQGDSAMYLCASSPSDEQFFGPGTRLTVL.

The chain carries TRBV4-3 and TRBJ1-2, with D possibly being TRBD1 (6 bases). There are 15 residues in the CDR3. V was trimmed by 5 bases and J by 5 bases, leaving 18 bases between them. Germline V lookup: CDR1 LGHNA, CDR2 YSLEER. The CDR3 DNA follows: TGCGCCAGCAGCGGTACAGGGTCCTCAATTTATGGCTACACCTTC. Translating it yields CASSGTGSSIYGYTF.

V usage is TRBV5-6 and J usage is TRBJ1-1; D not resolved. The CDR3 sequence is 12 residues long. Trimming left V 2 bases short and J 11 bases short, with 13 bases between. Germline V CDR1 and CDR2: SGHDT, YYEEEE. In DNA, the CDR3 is TGTGCCAGCAGCTTTGGAGGCCTGAAGGCTTTCTTT. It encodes CASSFGGLKAFF.

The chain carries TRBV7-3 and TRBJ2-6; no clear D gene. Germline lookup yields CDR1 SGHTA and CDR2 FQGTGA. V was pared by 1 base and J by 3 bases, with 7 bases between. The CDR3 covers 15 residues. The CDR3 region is CASSLRGIGANVLTF. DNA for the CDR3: TGTGCCAGCAGCTTAAGAGGTATTGGGGCCAACGTCCTGACTTTC.

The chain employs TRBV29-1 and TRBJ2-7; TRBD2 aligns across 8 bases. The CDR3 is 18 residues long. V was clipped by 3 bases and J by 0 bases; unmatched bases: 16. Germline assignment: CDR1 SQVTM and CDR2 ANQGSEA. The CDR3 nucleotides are TGCAGCGTTGATGCGCCCGCCGGGGGGGACCTACACTCCTACGAGCAGTACTTC. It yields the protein CSVDAPAGGDLHSYEQYF.

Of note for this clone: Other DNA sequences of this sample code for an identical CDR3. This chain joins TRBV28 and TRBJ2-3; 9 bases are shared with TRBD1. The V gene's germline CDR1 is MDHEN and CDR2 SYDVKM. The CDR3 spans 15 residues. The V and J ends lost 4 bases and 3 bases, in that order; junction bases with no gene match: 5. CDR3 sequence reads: CASSSPGQGTDTQYF. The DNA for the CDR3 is TGTGCCAGCAGTTCTCCGGGACAGGGAACAGATACGCAGTATTTT.

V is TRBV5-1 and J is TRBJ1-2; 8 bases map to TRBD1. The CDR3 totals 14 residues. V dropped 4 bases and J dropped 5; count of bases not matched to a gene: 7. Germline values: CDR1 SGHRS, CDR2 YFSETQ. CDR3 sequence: CASSQMTGDYGYTF. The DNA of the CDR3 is TGCGCCAGCAGCCAGATGACAGGGGATTATGGCTACACCTTC.

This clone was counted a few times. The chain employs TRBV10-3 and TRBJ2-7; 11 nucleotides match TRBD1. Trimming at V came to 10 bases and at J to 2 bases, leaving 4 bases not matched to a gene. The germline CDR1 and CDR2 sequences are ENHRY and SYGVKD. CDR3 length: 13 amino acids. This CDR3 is CASLGQGAYEQYF. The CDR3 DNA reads TGTGCCAGCCTGGGACAGGGGGCCTACGAGCAGTACTTC.

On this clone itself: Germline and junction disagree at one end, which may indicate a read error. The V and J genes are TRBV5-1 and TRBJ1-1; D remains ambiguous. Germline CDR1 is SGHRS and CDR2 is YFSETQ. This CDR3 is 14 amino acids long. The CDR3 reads CASRLQTSNTEAFF. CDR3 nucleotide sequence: TGCGCCAGCCGCTTACAGACATCGAACACTGAAGCTTTCTTT.

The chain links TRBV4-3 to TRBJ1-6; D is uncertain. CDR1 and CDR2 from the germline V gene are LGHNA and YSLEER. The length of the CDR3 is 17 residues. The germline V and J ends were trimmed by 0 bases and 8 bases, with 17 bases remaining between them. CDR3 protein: CASSQDLPYTSHSPLHF. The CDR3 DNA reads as TGCGCCAGCAGCCAAGATCTTCCATACACAAGTCATTCACCCCTCCACTTT.

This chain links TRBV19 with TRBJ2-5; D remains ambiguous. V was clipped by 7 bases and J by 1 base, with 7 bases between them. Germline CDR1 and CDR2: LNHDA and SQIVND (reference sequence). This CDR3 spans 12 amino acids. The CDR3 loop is CASMGSQETQYF. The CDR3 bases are TGTGCCAGTATGGGCAGCCAAGAGACCCAGTACTTC.

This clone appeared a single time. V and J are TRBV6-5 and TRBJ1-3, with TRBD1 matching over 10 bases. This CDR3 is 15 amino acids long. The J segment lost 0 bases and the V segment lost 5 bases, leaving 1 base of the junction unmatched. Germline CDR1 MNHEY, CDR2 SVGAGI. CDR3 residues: CASSRTGGSGNTIYF. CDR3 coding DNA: TGTGCCAGCAGTCGGACAGGGGGCTCTGGAAACACCATATATTTT.

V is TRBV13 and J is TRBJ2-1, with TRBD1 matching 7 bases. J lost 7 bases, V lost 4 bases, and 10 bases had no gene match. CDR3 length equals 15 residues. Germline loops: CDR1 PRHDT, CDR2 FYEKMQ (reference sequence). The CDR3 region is CASSWTGTVENEQFF. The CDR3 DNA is TGTGCCAGCAGCTGGACCGGGACAGTCGAGAATGAGCAGTTCTTC.

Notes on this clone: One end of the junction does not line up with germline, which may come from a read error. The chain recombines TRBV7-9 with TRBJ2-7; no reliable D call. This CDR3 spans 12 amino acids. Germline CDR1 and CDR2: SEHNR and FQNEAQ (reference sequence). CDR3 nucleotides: TGTTCCAGCAGTTCTTCCTCCTACGAGCAGTACTTC. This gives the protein CSSSSSSYEQYF.

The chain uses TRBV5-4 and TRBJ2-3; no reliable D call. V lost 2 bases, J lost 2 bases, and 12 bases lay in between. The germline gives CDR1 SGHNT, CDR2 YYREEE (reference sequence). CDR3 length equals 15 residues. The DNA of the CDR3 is TGTGCCAGCAGCTTCGGTTCAACCGTCACAGATACGCAGTATTTT. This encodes CASSFGSTVTDTQYF. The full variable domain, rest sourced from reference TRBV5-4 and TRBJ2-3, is ETGVTQSPTHLIKTRGQQVTLRCSSQSGHNTVSWYQQALGQGPQFIFQYYREEENGRGNFPPRFSGLQFPNYSSELNVNALELDDSALYLCASSFGSTVTDTQYFGPGTRLTVL.

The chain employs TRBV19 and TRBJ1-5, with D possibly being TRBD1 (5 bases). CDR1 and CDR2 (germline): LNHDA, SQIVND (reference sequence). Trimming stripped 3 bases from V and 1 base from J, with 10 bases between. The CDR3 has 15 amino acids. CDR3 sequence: CASSMHQGSNQPQHF. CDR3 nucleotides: TGTGCCAGTAGTATGCACCAGGGAAGCAATCAGCCCCAGCATTTT.

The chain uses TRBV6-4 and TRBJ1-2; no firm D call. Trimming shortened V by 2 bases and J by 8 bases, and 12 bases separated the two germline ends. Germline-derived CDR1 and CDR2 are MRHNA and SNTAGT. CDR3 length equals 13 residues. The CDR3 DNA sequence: TGTGCCAGCAGTGACCCACGAGTGTTAGGCTACACCTTC. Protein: CASSDPRVLGYTF.